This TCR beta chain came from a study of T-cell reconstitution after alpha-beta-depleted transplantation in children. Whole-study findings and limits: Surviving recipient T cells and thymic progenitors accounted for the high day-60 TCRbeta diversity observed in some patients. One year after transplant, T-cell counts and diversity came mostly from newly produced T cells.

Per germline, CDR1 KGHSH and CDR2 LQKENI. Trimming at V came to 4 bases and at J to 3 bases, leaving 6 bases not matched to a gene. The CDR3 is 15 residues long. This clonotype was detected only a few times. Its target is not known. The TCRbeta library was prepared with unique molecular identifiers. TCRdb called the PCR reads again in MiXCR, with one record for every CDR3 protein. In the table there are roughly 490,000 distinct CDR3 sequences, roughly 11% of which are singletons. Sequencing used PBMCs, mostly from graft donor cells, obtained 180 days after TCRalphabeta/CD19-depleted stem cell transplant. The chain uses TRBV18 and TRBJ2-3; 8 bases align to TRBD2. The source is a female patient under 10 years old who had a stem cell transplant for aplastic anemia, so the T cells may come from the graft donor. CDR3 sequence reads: CASSRTSLTTDTQYF. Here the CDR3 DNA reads TGTGCCAGCTCACGGACTAGCCTCACTACAGATACGCAGTATTTT.